One T cell receptor (beta chain) is described in this entry. Its specificity is not known. These data are taken from a study of human T cells and chemical hapten exposure. Across the study: Investigators sensitized approximately 2 cm by approximately 2 cm of upper inner arm skin with 2% DPC. Small volume differences among pooled libraries mainly caused per-sample TCR yield variation.

Regarding time point: patch test 3, about 24 weeks after DPC sensitization. The treatment: therapeutic diphenylcyclopropenone sensitization with weekly scalp DPC. People who gave samples had alopecia, were 18 to 70 years old, and were suitable for DPC. Each CDR3 protein is one row after TCRdb ran MiXCR on the RACE reads. The sample includes some 84,000 distinct CDR3 sequences, 10% to 13% of them seen just once. General study findings and limits: More PT1 expanded TCRs went with higher patch test scores.

The CDR3 has 11 amino acids. From germline, CDR1 is SGHVS and CDR2 FNYEAQ. The junction had 5 bases not matched to a gene; V was cut back by 11 bases and J by 5 bases. The sequence came from a woman between 50 and 59 years old with alopecia areata. Some clones in this sample may be carry-over from other donors' samples. The chain has TRBV7-6 and TRBJ2-5; 7 bases line up with TRBD2. Specimen: whole blood, collected in connection with sensitization to the hapten diphenylcyclopropenone (DPC). The CDR3 protein is CALGGGETQYF. The CDR3 region has the DNA TGTGCCCTTGGGGGGGGGGAGACCCAGTACTTC.